Listed below are T cell receptor beta chains from one sample, sequenced in a study of Ad26.COV2.S vaccination and SARS-CoV-2 variants. TCRdb's copy holds only in-frame clones and misses some; the assay was immunoSEQ multiplex PCR. The sample lists some 350,000 clones; 80% to 90% were seen once. Sequencing was performed on peripheral blood, taken in a trial of Ad26.COV2.S vaccine versus placebo. These receptors were collected from a person between 18 and 65 years old who received the Ad26.COV2.S COVID-19 vaccine or a placebo. Each CDR3 is given with its conserved first and last residue. Each record gives: V gene, CDR3 length, D gene, J gene, clone size, CDR3 DNA, CDR3 protein. D genes are given only for firm matches. Rows may omit the clone size; those that give it use once, few, many or a size class.

>TRBV29-1|15|TRBD1|TRBJ2-1|NA
TGCAGCGCCATCACGGTCGGGACAGTCTACAATGAGCAGTTCTTC
CSAITVGTVYNEQFF
>TRBV30|14|NA|TRBJ1-5|NA
TGTGCCTGGAGTCACACCCCAGGGGACCAGCCCCAGCATTTT
CAWSHTPGDQPQHF
>TRBV2|14|NA|TRBJ1-6|NA
TGTGCCAGCAGTGCGGACGGGGAGTATTCACCCCTCCACTTT
CASSADGEYSPLHF
>TRBV20-1|13|NA|TRBJ2-1|NA
TGCAGTGCTAGTCTCAGATCCTACAATGAGCAGTTCTTC
CSASLRSYNEQFF
>TRBV4-1|14|NA|TRBJ2-7|NA
TGCGCCAGCAGCCAAGACCAGTATGACCACGAGCAGTACTTC
CASSQDQYDHEQYF
>TRBV4-1|16|NA|TRBJ2-7|NA
TGCGCCAGCAGCCCTGCTGGCAGTAGCCGCTCCTACGAGCAGTACTTC
CASSPAGSSRSYEQYF
>TRBV6-5|16|TRBD1|TRBJ2-7|NA
TGTGCCAGCAGTTACTCTTGGGACAGGGGGTCCTACGAGCAGTACTTC
CASSYSWDRGSYEQYF
>TRBV4-3|14|NA|TRBJ1-2|NA
TGCGCCAGCAGCCAAACAGCCCTGGCCCATGGCTACACCTTC
CASSQTALAHGYTF
>TRBV5-1|18|TRBD2|TRBJ2-7|NA
TGCGCCAGCAGCTGGGGACTAGCGGGAGTTTTCTCTGAGGGCGAGCAGTACTTC
CASSWGLAGVFSEGEQYF
>TRBV28|16|TRBD1|TRBJ1-2|NA
TGTGCCAGCTACGATCTCAACAGGGGGCGCGTCTATGGCTACACCTTC
CASYDLNRGRVYGYTF
>TRBV7-9|15|TRBD2|TRBJ2-5|NA
TGTGCCAGCAGCTTATTGAGGGAGGGACAAGAGACCCAGTACTTC
CASSLLREGQETQYF
>TRBV11-2|11|NA|TRBJ2-7|NA
TGTGCCAGCACTCTAGACTACGAGCAGTACTTC
CASTLDYEQYF
>TRBV6-2/TRBV6-3|17|NA|TRBJ2-7|NA
TGTGCCAGCAGTCCCTCCTCCCTCGGCCATAGTCCCCACGAGCAGTACTTC
CASSPSSLGHSPHEQYF
>TRBV5-5|17|TRBD1|TRBJ1-3|few
TGTGCCAGCAGCCGTGGGGACAGGTCCAACTCTGGAAACACCATATATTTT
CASSRGDRSNSGNTIYF
>TRBV7-9|16|NA|TRBJ2-7|once
TGTGCCAGCAGCTTATCCCCAGGGACGGACTACTACGAGCAGTACTTC
CASSLSPGTDYYEQYF
>TRBV6-5|15|TRBD1|TRBJ2-1|NA
TGTGCCAGCAACCCAGACAGGGGCGGCTACAATGAGCAGTTCTTC
CASNPDRGGYNEQFF
>TRBV7-2|16|NA|TRBJ2-2|NA
TGTGCCAGCAGCTTCTTCTCGCCCTCTAACACCGGGGAGCTGTTTTTT
CASSFFSPSNTGELFF
>TRBV7-6|17|TRBD1|TRBJ2-7|NA
TGTGCCAGCAGCACCGACTACAGGGGGCCTTTAGCGGCCGAGCAGTACTTC
CASSTDYRGPLAAEQYF
>TRBV10-3|15|TRBD1|TRBJ1-4|NA
TGTGCCATCAGTGTAGCTCAGGGGGCGGGTGAAAAACTGTTTTTT
CAISVAQGAGEKLFF
>TRBV11-2|12|NA|TRBJ2-3|NA
TGTGCCAGCAGCCCAGTGCGAGATACGCAGTATTTT
CASSPVRDTQYF
>TRBV3-1/TRBV3-2|13|TRBD2|TRBJ2-7|NA
TGTGCCAGCAGCCTCCTGGGAGGGGACGAGCAGTACTTC
CASSLLGGDEQYF
>TRBV29-1|12|NA|TRBJ2-7|NA
TGCAGCGTTCTGTGGGGCGGATTTGGACAGTACTTC
CSVLWGGFGQYF
>TRBV30|15|TRBD2|TRBJ2-2|few
TGTGCCTGGAGTCTAGCGGGAGTAAACACCGGGGAGCTGTTTTTT
CAWSLAGVNTGELFF
>TRBV4-3|18|TRBD1|TRBJ1-3|once
TGCGCCAGCAGCCAAGATTTAGCCCGACAGGGCTCTGGAAACACCATATATTTT
CASSQDLARQGSGNTIYF
>TRBV9|17|TRBD1|TRBJ2-3|NA
TGTGCCAGCAGCTTCTCATCCGGGACAGGGGGCAGGGATACGCAGTATTTT
CASSFSSGTGGRDTQYF
>TRBV9|13|NA|TRBJ2-2|NA
TGTGCCAGCAGCGTAGTAGACACCGGGGAGCTGTTTTTT
CASSVVDTGELFF
>TRBV7-9|18|TRBD2|TRBJ2-4|once
TGTGCCAGCAGCCCCCCCTTTCGACTAGCGGGGTTAAAAAACATTCAGTACTTC
CASSPPFRLAGLKNIQYF
>TRBV10-3|15|TRBD2|TRBJ2-1|NA
TGTGCCATCGGGACTAGCGGGAGTTTTAAGAATGAGCAGTTCTTC
CAIGTSGSFKNEQFF
>TRBV28|16|TRBD1|TRBJ1-1|once
TGTGCCAGCAGCCCAGTTCGGGACAGAGGTAACACTGAAGCTTTCTTT
CASSPVRDRGNTEAFF
>TRBV3-1/TRBV3-2|13|NA|TRBJ1-4|NA
TGTGCCAGCAGCCAAGTAACGGGGAGTCCACTGTTTTTT
CASSQVTGSPLFF
>TRBV6-5|12|NA|TRBJ2-2|once
TGTGCCAGCAGTTATATCACCGGGGAGCTGTTTTTT
CASSYITGELFF
>TRBV19|14|NA|TRBJ1-1|NA
TGTGCCAGTAGTATGACGGCATGGGTCACTGAAGCTTTCTTT
CASSMTAWVTEAFF
>TRBV7-2|16|TRBD1|TRBJ2-7|NA
TGTGCCAGCAGCTTAGAGGGACAGGGGGCTTGGTACGAGCAGTACTTC
CASSLEGQGAWYEQYF
>TRBV20-1|16|TRBD2|TRBJ2-3|NA
TGCAGTGCTAGTAAAGCGGGGGGACGCCCTACAGATACGCAGTATTTT
CSASKAGGRPTDTQYF
>TRBV2|11|NA|TRBJ2-1|once
TGTGCCAGCAGTCCATACAATGAGCAGTTCTTC
CASSPYNEQFF
>TRBV5-4|14|TRBD1|TRBJ2-7|NA
TGTGCCAGCAGTTTCCGGGACAGGGTCCACGAGCAGTACTTC
CASSFRDRVHEQYF
>TRBV28|12|NA|TRBJ1-6|NA
TGTGCCAGCAGTGCACAGGCTTCACCCCTCCACTTT
CASSAQASPLHF
>TRBV10-3|14|NA|TRBJ2-5|NA
TGTGCCATCAGTGAGTCCGGGCGTCAAGAGACCCAGTACTTC
CAISESGRQETQYF
>TRBV28|15|TRBD1|TRBJ1-3|once
TGTGCCAGCAGTTTATCGCCGGGACAGGGTAACACCATATATTTT
CASSLSPGQGNTIYF
>TRBV6-2/TRBV6-3|12|NA|TRBJ1-5|few
TGTGCCAGCAGTTACTTGGGGTTCACCCAGCATTTT
CASSYLGFTQHF
>TRBV19|16|TRBD2|TRBJ2-7|NA
TGTGCCAGTAGTAGCCGACTAGCGGGAGGGAAATACGAGCAGTACTTC
CASSSRLAGGKYEQYF
>TRBV25-1|15|TRBD2|TRBJ2-2|NA
TGTGCCAGCAGTGTACTAGCGACCGACACCGGGGAGCTGTTTTTT
CASSVLATDTGELFF
>TRBV30|13|NA|TRBJ2-7|NA
TGTGCCTGGAGTGAAGGGGGGCCCGAAGAGCAGTACTTC
CAWSEGGPEEQYF
>TRBV25-1|13|TRBD1|TRBJ2-1|NA
TGTGCCAGCACGAAAGACAGGGGAAATGAGCAGTTCTTC
CASTKDRGNEQFF
>TRBV5-4|15|NA|TRBJ1-1|once
TGTGCCAGCAGCCCGGGGGCCGGGGCTGGGACTGAAGCTTTCTTT
CASSPGAGAGTEAFF
>TRBV4-1|14|NA|TRBJ2-7|NA
TGCGCCAGCAGCCGAGGAGGTGGGGGTCCCGAGCAGTACTTC
CASSRGGGGPEQYF
>TRBV5-6|15|TRBD1|TRBJ1-1|NA
TGTGCCAGCAACCGTGACAGGGGGCGTAACACTGAAGCTTTCTTT
CASNRDRGRNTEAFF
>TRBV4-3|17|TRBD2|TRBJ2-3|NA
TGCGCCAGCAGCCAAGAGGGCGGGGGGGCAAGCACAGATACGCAGTATTTT
CASSQEGGGASTDTQYF
>TRBV6-1|15|NA|TRBJ1-4|NA
TGTGCCAGCAGTGAAGCGCGAGGGCATAGTGAAAAACTGTTTTTT
CASSEARGHSEKLFF
>TRBV5-1|15|NA|TRBJ2-2|NA
TGCGCCAGCAGTAGGGACGCTGCGAACACCGGGGAGCTGTTTTTT
CASSRDAANTGELFF
>TRBV28|13|NA|TRBJ1-2|NA
TGTGCCAGCAGTTTACCCAGGGACTATGGCTACACCTTC
CASSLPRDYGYTF
>TRBV15|14|NA|TRBJ2-7|NA
TGTGCCACCAGCATTGCAGGGATAAGCTACGAGCAGTACTTC
CATSIAGISYEQYF
>TRBV10-3|14|NA|TRBJ1-1|NA
TGTGCCATCAAGAACGGGGGTGAGGTCACTGAAGCTTTCTTT
CAIKNGGEVTEAFF
>TRBV4-1|15|TRBD1|TRBJ1-4|NA
TGCGCCAGCAGCCAACCGACAGGGACTCATGAAAAACTGTTTTTT
CASSQPTGTHEKLFF
>TRBV15|16|TRBD2|TRBJ2-5|NA
TGTGCCACCAGCAGAGGGGGTAGCGGGACCCAAGAGACCCAGTACTTC
CATSRGGSGTQETQYF
>TRBV6-1|18|TRBD1|TRBJ2-1|few
TGTGCCAGCAGTGACCGGCCGGGACAGGGGGCGCGTCACAATGAGCAGTTCTTC
CASSDRPGQGARHNEQFF
>TRBV27|14|NA|TRBJ2-7|NA
TGTGCCAGCAGTTTAGTATCCGGGCTCTACGAGCAGTACTTC
CASSLVSGLYEQYF
>TRBV5-1|15|NA|TRBJ1-3|NA
TGCGCCAGCAGCGGGGAGGGCCTCTCTGGAAACACCATATATTTT
CASSGEGLSGNTIYF
>TRBV5-4|14|NA|TRBJ2-3|NA
TGTGCCAGCAGCCACACAAGGGGGGGGGATACGCAGTATTTT
CASSHTRGGDTQYF
>TRBV19|16|TRBD1|TRBJ1-5|NA
TGTGCCAGTAGGCCTGGGGACAGGGGGAACAATCAGCCCCAGCATTTT
CASRPGDRGNNQPQHF